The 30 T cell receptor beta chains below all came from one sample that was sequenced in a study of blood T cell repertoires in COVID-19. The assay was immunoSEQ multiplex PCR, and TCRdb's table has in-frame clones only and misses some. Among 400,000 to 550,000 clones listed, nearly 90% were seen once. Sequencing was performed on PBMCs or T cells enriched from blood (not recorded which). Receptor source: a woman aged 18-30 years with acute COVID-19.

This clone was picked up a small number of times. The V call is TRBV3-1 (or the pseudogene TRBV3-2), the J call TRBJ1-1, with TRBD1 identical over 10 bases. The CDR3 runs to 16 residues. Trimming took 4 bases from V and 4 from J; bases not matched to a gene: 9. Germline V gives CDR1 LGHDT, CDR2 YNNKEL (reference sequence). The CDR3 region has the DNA TGTGCCAGCAGCCCCTCGGGACAGGGGTCGGGCACTGAAGCTTTCTTT. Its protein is CASSPSGQGSGTEAFF.

CDR3 nucleotides: TGTGCCAGCAGCCTATTCGGGGGTTCTGAAGCTTTCTTT. It is translated as CASSLFGGSEAFF. The V call is TRBV14, the J call TRBJ1-1, with D perhaps TRBD1 (5 bases). Germline V CDR1 and CDR2: SGHDN, FVKESK. V gave up 4 bases and J gave up 6 bases, with 12 bases separating them. The CDR3 loop spans 13 amino acids.

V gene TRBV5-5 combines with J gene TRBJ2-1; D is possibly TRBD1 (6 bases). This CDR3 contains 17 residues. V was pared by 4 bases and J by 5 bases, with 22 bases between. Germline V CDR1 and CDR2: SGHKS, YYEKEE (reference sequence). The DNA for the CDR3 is TGTGCCAGCAGCCGACATTTGACAGGAGCCAATGACAATGAGCAGTTCTTC. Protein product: CASSRHLTGANDNEQFF.

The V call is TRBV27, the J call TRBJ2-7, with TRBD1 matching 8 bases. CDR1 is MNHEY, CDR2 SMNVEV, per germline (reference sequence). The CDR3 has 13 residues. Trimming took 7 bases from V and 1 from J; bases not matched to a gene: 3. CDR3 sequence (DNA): TGTGCCAGCACCGGACAGGGTTCCTACGAGCAGTACTTC. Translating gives CASTGQGSYEQYF.

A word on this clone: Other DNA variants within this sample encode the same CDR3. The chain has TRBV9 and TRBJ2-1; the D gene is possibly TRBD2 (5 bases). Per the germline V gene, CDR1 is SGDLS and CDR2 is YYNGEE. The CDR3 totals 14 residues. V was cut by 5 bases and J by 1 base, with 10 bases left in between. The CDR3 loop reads CASSAGGSYNEQFF. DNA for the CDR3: TGTGCCAGCAGTGCGGGTGGTTCCTACAATGAGCAGTTCTTC.

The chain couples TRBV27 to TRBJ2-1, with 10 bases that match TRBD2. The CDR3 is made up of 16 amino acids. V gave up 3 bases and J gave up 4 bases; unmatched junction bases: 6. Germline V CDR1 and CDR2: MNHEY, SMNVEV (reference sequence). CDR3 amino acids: CASSFLAGESYNEQFF. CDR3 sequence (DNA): TGTGCCAGCAGTTTCCTAGCGGGAGAGAGTTACAATGAGCAGTTCTTC.

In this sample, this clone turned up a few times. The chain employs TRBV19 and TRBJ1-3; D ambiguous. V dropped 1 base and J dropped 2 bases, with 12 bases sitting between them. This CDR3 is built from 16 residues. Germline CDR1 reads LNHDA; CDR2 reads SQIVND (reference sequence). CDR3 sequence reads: CASSIGRGKTGNTIYF. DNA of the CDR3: TGTGCCAGTAGTATAGGACGCGGAAAAACTGGAAACACCATATATTTT.

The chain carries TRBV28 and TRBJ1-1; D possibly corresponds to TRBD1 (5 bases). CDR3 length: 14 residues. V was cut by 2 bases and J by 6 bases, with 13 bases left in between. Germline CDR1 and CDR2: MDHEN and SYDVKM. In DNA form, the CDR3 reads TGTGCCAGCAGTTTAGGCAGGGCGGGGGCTGAAGCTTTCTTT. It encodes CASSLGRAGAEAFF.

The CDR3: CATSGGDIGAHQAFF. As DNA, the CDR3 is TGTGCCACCAGTGGTGGGGACATAGGAGCTCATCAAGCTTTCTTT. The chain uses TRBV24-1 and TRBJ1-1; perhaps TRBD1 as D (6 bases). The CDR3 is made up of 15 amino acids. Germline V gene sequence: CDR1 KGHDR, CDR2 SFDVKD. Trimming removed 5 bases from V and 9 bases from J, with 21 bases in between.

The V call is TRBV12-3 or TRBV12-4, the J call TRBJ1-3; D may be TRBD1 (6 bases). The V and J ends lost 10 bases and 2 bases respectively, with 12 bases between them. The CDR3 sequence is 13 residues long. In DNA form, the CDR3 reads TGTGCCATCGGACAGACAACTGGAAACACCATATATTTT. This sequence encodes CAIGQTTGNTIYF.

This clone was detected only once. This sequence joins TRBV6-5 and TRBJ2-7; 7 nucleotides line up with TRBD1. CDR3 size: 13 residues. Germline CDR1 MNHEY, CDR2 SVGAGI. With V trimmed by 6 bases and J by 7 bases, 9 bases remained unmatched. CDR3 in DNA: TGTGCCAGCAGCGAGGGGACAGATGGGGAGCAGTACTTC. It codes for CASSEGTDGEQYF.

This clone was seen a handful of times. In nucleotides, the CDR3 is TGTGCCAGCAGCCCACGTACAGGGGGCGGTGGCTACACCTTC. This gives the protein CASSPRTGGGGYTF. The rearrangement links TRBV7-9 to TRBJ1-2, with 9 bases aligning to TRBD1. Losses at the gene ends were 5 bases for V and 7 bases for J; bases not matched to a gene: 8. Germline CDR1 and CDR2: SEHNR and FQNEAQ (reference sequence). CDR3 length: 14 residues. The full variable domain, with the rest looked up from reference TRBV7-9 and TRBJ1-2, is DTGVSQNPRHKITKRGQNVTFRCDPISEHNRLYWYRQTLGQGPEFLTYFQNEAQLEKSRLLSDRFSAERPKGSFSTLEIQRTEQGDSAMYLCASSPRTGGGGYTFGSGTRLTVV.

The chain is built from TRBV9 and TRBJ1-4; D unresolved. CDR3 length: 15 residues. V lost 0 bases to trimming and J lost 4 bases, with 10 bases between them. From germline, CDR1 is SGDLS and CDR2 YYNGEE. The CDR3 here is CASSVEDGDNEKLFF. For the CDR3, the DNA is TGTGCCAGCAGCGTAGAGGACGGGGATAATGAAAAACTGTTTTTT.

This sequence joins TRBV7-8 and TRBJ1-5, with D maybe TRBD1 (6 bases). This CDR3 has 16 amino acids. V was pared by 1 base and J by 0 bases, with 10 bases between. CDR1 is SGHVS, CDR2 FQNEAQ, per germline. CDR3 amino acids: CASSLEGVNSNQPQHF. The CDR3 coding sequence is TGTGCCAGCAGCTTAGAGGGGGTTAATAGCAATCAGCCCCAGCATTTT.

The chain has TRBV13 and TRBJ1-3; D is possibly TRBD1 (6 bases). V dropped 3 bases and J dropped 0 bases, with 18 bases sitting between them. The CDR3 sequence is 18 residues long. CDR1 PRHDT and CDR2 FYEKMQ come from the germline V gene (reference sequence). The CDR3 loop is CASSFYVRRGSSGNTIYF. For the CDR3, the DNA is TGTGCCAGCAGCTTTTATGTTCGTAGGGGGAGCTCTGGAAACACCATATATTTT.

The CDR3 sequence: CASAGQSYEKLFF. Here the CDR3 DNA reads TGTGCCAGCGCAGGACAGAGCTATGAAAAACTGTTTTTT. The chain is built from TRBV10-3 and TRBJ1-4; TRBD1 is a possible D gene (6 bases). Trimming took off 10 bases at V and 6 bases at J, with 15 bases between the two ends. The CDR3 is 13 amino acids. Germline loops: CDR1 ENHRY, CDR2 SYGVKD.

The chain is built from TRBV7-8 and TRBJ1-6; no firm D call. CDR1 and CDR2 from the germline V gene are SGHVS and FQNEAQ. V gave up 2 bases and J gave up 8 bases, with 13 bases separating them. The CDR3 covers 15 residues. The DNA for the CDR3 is TGTGCCAGCAGCTTAAATATGATCGGGGATTCACCCCTCCACTTT. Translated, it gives CASSLNMIGDSPLHF.

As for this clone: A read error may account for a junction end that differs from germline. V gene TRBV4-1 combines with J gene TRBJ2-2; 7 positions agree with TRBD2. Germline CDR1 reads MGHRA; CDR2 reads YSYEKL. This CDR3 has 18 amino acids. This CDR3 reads CASSQDRGNGGNPGELFF. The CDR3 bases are TGCGCCAGCAGCCAAGATCGGGGGAACGGGGGGAACCCCGGGGAGCTGTTTTTT.

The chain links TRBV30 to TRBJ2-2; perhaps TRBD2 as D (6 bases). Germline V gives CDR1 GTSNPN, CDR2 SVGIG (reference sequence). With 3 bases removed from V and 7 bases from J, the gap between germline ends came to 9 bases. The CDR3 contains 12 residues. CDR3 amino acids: CAWSAGSGELFF. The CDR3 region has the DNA TGTGCCTGGAGCGCGGGGAGCGGGGAGCTGTTTTTT.

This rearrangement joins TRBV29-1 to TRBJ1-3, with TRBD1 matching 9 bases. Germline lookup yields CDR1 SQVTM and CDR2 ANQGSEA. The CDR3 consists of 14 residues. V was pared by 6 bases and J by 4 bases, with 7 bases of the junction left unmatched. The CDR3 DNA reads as TGCAGCGTACGGACAGGGGCTCAGGGAAACACCATATATTTT. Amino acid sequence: CSVRTGAQGNTIYF.

CDR3 nucleotide sequence: TGCGCCAGCAGATACGGGACAGAAAACACCGGGGAGCTGTTTTTT. It codes for CASRYGTENTGELFF. This chain joins TRBV5-1 and TRBJ2-2; 7 positions agree with TRBD1. Germline CDR1 is SGHRS and CDR2 is YFSETQ. Losses at the gene ends were 5 bases for V and 2 bases for J; bases not matched to a gene: 6. The length of the CDR3 is 15 residues.

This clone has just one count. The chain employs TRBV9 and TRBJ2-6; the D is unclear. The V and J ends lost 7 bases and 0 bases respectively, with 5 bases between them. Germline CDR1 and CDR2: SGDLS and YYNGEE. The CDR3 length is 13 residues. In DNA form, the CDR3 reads TGTGCCAGCGAGGACTCTGGGGCCAACGTCCTGACTTTC. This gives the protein CASEDSGANVLTF.

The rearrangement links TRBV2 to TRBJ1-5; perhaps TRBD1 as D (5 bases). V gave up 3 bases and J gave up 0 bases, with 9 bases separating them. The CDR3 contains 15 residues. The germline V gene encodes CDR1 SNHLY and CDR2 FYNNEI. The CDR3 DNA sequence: TGTGCCAGCAGTGATGACAGATATAGCAATCAGCCCCAGCATTTT. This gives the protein CASSDDRYSNQPQHF.

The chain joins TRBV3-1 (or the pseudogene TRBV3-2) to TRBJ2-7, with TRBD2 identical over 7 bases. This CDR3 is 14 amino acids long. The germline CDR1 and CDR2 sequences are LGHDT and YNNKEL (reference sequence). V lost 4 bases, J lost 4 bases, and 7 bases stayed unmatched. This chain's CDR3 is CASSPPLALYEQYF. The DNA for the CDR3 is TGTGCCAGCAGCCCACCACTAGCGTTGTACGAGCAGTACTTC.

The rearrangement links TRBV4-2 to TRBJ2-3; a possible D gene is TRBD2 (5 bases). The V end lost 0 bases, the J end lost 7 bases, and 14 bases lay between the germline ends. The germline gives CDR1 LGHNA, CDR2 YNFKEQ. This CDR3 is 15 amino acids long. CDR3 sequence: CASSQESAAQYTQYF. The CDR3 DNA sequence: TGTGCCAGCAGCCAAGAATCAGCGGCCCAATATACGCAGTATTTT.

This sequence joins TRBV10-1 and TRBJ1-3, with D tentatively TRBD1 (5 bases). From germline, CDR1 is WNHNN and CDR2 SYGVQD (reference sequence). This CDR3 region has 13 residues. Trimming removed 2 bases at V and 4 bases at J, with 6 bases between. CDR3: CASSEGHGNTIYF. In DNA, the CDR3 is TGCGCCAGCAGTGAGGGACACGGAAACACCATATATTTT.

The CDR3 nucleotides are TGCGCCAGCAGCCCTTGGACAGGGGTTCCCACCGGGGAGCTGTTTTTT. This encodes CASSPWTGVPTGELFF. The chain is built from TRBV4-1 and TRBJ2-2, with TRBD1 matching over 9 bases. This CDR3 has 16 residues. Trimming removed 4 bases from V and 4 bases from J; junction bases left unmatched: 7. Germline values: CDR1 MGHRA, CDR2 YSYEKL.

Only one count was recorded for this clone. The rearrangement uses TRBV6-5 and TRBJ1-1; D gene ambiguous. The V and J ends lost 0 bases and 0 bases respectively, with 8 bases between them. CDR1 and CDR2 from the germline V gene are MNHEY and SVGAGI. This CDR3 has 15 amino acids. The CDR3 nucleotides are TGTGCCAGCAGTTACTCGACTTTCATGAACACTGAAGCTTTCTTT. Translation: CASSYSTFMNTEAFF.

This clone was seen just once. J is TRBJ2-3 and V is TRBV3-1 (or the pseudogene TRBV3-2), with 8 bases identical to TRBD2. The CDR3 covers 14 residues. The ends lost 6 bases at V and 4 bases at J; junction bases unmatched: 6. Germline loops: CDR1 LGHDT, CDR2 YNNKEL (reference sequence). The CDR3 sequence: CASRGTSGPDTQYF. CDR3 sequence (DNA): TGTGCCAGCAGGGGGACTAGTGGTCCAGATACGCAGTATTTT.

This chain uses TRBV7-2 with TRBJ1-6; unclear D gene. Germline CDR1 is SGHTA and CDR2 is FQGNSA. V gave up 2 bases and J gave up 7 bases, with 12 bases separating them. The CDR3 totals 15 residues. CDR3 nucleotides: TGTGCCAGCAGCTTATCCCCGGGTCCCAATTCACCCCTCCACTTT. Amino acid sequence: CASSLSPGPNSPLHF.